One and the same sample provided the 5 T cell receptor beta chains below, sequenced in a study of metastatic and nonmetastatic thyroid tumors. The entire patient cohort was treatment-naive prior to thyroid surgery. With MiXCR, TCRdb reprocessed the PCR reads. The table has roughly 50,000 clones, more than 20% seen once; the top ten hold over 3%. Sequences were obtained from blood. Every receptor here comes from a male donor with papillary thyroid cancer or a benign thyroid nodule (not recorded which). Some clones in this sample may be carry-over from other donors' samples.

This clone was detected many times. The J gene is TRBJ2-5, the V gene TRBV11-3; the match to TRBD1 covers 11 bases. The V and J ends lost 1 base and 4 bases, in that order; junction bases with no gene match: 2. CDR1 and CDR2 from the germline V gene are SGHNT and YENEEA. This CDR3 has 15 amino acids. CDR3 residues: CASSLGGTGGETQYF. The DNA of the CDR3 is TGTGCCAGCAGCTTAGGGGGGACAGGGGGAGAGACCCAGTACTTC.

This chain uses TRBV6-1 with TRBJ2-2; no clear D gene. V gave up 6 bases and J gave up 0 bases, with 8 bases separating them. This CDR3 is 14 amino acids long. Germline V gives CDR1 MNHNS, CDR2 SASEGT. The DNA of the CDR3 is TGTGCCAGCAGCCAAGCTCCGAACACCGGGGAGCTGTTTTTT. It translates to CASSQAPNTGELFF.

In nucleotides, the CDR3 is TGCAGTGCCTTCGGACAGTTTCAAGAGACCCAGTACTTC. Encoded protein: CSAFGQFQETQYF. V is TRBV20-1 and J is TRBJ2-5; TRBD1 might be the D (6 bases). V was trimmed by 6 bases and J by 2 bases, leaving 13 bases between them. Germline CDR1 DFQATT, CDR2 SNEGSKA (reference sequence). This CDR3 region has 13 residues.

This clone has a count of ten or more. A much more abundant neighbour one base away suggests this may be a read error. J is TRBJ1-1 and V is TRBV19, with 9 bases aligning to TRBD1. This CDR3 is 13 amino acids long. The V and J ends lost 2 bases and 10 bases, in that order; junction bases with no gene match: 5. The V gene's germline CDR1 is LNHDA and CDR2 SQIVND (reference sequence). The CDR3 coding sequence is TGTGCCAGTAGTATAAACAGGGGGCCTGGAGCTTTCTTT. Its protein product is CASSINRGPGAFF. The complete variable domain, with remaining parts taken from reference TRBV19 and TRBJ1-1, reads DGGITQSPKYLFRKEGQNVTLSCEQNLNHDAMYWYRQDPGQGLRLIYYSQIVNDFQKGDIAEGYSVSREKKESFPLTVTSAQKNPTAFYLCASSINRGPGAFFGQGTRLTVV.

This clone appeared a few times. V gene TRBV6-1 combines with J gene TRBJ1-5; D remains ambiguous. The CDR3 consists of 16 residues. In germline, CDR1 is MNHNS, CDR2 SASEGT. The V and J ends lost 3 bases and 0 bases respectively, with 12 bases between them. The CDR3 sequence: CASSELGSHSNQPQHF. The CDR3 DNA reads TGTGCCAGCAGTGAGCTTGGCAGCCATAGCAATCAGCCCCAGCATTTT.